This TCR beta chain appears in the sequencing data of a study of T cells in Graves' hyperthyroidism and ophthalmopathy. In this sample, this clonotype turned up a few times. This may be a read error: a much more frequent sequence differs by one nucleotide. Regions amplified from RNA transcripts were the TCR beta CDR3 regions. First-round RT-PCR targeting the TCR CDR3 was performed with the HTBI primer set. One entry per CDR3 protein results from TCRdb running MiXCR on the multiplex PCR reads. The sample includes approximately 370,000 distinct CDR3 sequences, about 18% of them seen just once. V gave up 4 bases and J gave up 2 bases, with 9 bases separating them. CDR1 and CDR2 from the germline V gene are SEHNR and FQNEAQ (reference sequence). This CDR3 has 13 amino acids. Lactation, pregnancy, other autoimmune disease or uncontrolled infection excluded patients. On the basis of clinical symptoms, serum thyroxine and TRAb, thyroid ultrasound and orbital computed tomography, diagnoses were made. The blood sample was taken at first hyperthyroidism diagnosis, before any ophthalmopathy symptoms.

The clonotype comes from a young woman with Graves' hyperthyroidism that later progressed to Graves' ophthalmopathy. The sequenced material came from blood. V and J are TRBV7-9 and TRBJ2-7; D could derive from TRBD1 or TRBD2 (5 bases each). The CDR3 sequence is CASSWDGTYEQYF. In DNA, the CDR3 is TGTGCCAGCAGCTGGGACGGAACCTACGAGCAGTACTTC.